The 20 T cell receptor beta chains given below trace back to one sample, sequenced in a study of blood T cells in healthy people across ages (dated by TCRdb to the mid-2010s). Library prep was done by 5' RACE. TCRdb shows the sequencer as Illumina HiSeq 2500. The second PCR ran for roughly 6 to 11 cycles and used a J-beta primer mix along with a sample-barcoded 5' primer. TCRdb reprocessing: public reads trimmed at Q25 with fastp, clones called with MiXCR, in-frame beta chains kept. Rows are combined by CDR3 protein, so each entry shows the most common genes and DNA. This sample gives about 1.6 million distinct CDR3 sequences in total; 34% of them show up just once. The ten largest make up about 11% of the sample. Input material: blood. These TCRs come from a woman aged 30 to 39 in good health.

Comment on this clonotype: Mismatch with germline at one junction end may stem from a read error. The chain uses TRBV7-9 and TRBJ1-1; a weak D match, TRBD1 (5 bases). The CDR3 runs to 12 residues. CDR1 is SEHNR and CDR2 is FQNEAQ in the germline V gene (reference sequence). CDR3 residues: CAGQGQNTEAFF. In DNA form, the CDR3 reads TGTGCTGGCCAGGGCCAGAACACCGAAGCTTTCTTT.

The chain uses TRBV6-1 and TRBJ2-5; D gene uncertain. The V gene's germline CDR1 is MNHNS and CDR2 SASEGT. There are 16 residues in the CDR3. Trimming took off 2 bases at V and 5 bases at J, with 18 bases between the two ends. The CDR3 DNA is TGTGCCAGCAGTGAACCACCAGAAGGGCTACCGGAGACCCAGTACTTC. Residues: CASSEPPEGLPETQYF.

This clonotype came up a few times. An end of the junction differs from the germline gene, which may be a read error. The chain links TRBV18 to TRBJ2-1; 9 bases are shared with TRBD1. CDR1 and CDR2 (germline): KGHSH, LQKENI. This CDR3 comprises 15 residues. CDR3 in DNA: TGTGCCAGCTCACCAAAACAGGGGGCTTACACTGAGCAGTTCTTC. It specifies CASSPKQGAYTEQFF. Complete variable domain (other parts from reference TRBV18 and TRBJ2-1): NAGVMQNPRHLVRRRGQEARLRCSPMKGHSHVYWYRQLPEEGLKFMVYLQKENIIDESGMPKERFSAEFPKEGPSILRIQQVVRGDSAAYFCASSPKQGAYTEQFFGPGTRLTVL.

J is TRBJ1-2 and V is TRBV28; TRBD1 aligns across 7 bases. Germline V gene lookup returns CDR1 MDHEN and CDR2 SYDVKM. With V trimmed by 6 bases and J by 4 bases, 11 bases remained unmatched. The CDR3 length is 15 residues. CDR3 DNA: TGTGCCAGCAGGTCAACAGGGGCGGGACCCTATGGCTACACCTTC. Residues: CASRSTGAGPYGYTF.

V and J are TRBV6-1 and TRBJ2-7, with a possible D match to TRBD1 (5 bases). The V and J ends lost 8 bases and 2 bases respectively, with 13 bases between them. Germline V gene lookup returns CDR1 MNHNS and CDR2 SASEGT. The CDR3 is made up of 13 amino acids. The chain's CDR3 is CASQNRNPYEQYF. CDR3 coding DNA: TGTGCCAGCCAAAACAGGAATCCCTACGAGCAGTACTTC.

This clonotype was found once. The CDR3: CASSPFRTDGYTF. CDR3 nucleotides: TGTGCCAGCAGTCCCTTTAGGACAGATGGCTACACCTTC. This chain uses TRBV2 with TRBJ1-2; maybe TRBD1 (6 bases). CDR1 SNHLY and CDR2 FYNNEI come from the germline V gene. With 5 bases removed from V and 6 bases from J, the gap between germline ends came to 13 bases. The CDR3 loop spans 13 amino acids.

There are a few counts of this clonotype. V is TRBV4-1 and J is TRBJ1-6; TRBD1 matches 9 bases. V trimming: 7 bases; J trimming: 7 bases; junction bases outside the gene matches: 8. The germline V gene encodes CDR1 MGHRA and CDR2 YSYEKL. CDR3 length: 15 amino acids. CDR3 sequence reads: CASTWTGATNSPLHF. CDR3 in DNA: TGCGCCAGCACCTGGACAGGGGCTACCAATTCACCCCTCCACTTT.

The V gene is TRBV2, the J gene TRBJ2-2; maybe TRBD2 (5 bases). The CDR3 length is 14 residues. Trimming left V 6 bases short and J 12 bases short, with 20 bases between. Looked up from germline, CDR1 is SNHLY and CDR2 is FYNNEI. In DNA form, the CDR3 reads TGTGCCAGCAGGCCTGACGCAGGATGGGAGAAGCTGTTTTTT. This translates into CASRPDAGWEKLFF.

This clonotype was seen a single time. The chain is built from TRBV12-3 or TRBV12-4 and TRBJ2-7; D unresolved. The CDR3 is 14 amino acids. V lost 2 bases, J lost 3 bases, and 11 bases lay in between. The DNA for the CDR3 is TGTGCCAGCAGTTTAACAGTCAGACGCTACGAGCAGTACTTC. Protein product: CASSLTVRRYEQYF.

This chain connects TRBV20-1 to TRBJ2-3; D perhaps matches TRBD2 (6 bases). The CDR3 consists of 14 residues. V was trimmed by 3 bases and J by 3 bases, leaving 13 bases between them. The germline gives CDR1 DFQATT, CDR2 SNEGSKA (reference sequence). In DNA form, the CDR3 reads TGCAGTGCTAGTCCGGGAGAGCGGACAGATACGCAGTATTTT. Amino acid sequence: CSASPGERTDTQYF.

Regarding this clonotype: One junction end does not reproduce the germline sequence, and a read error may be involved. The chain uses TRBV7-6 and TRBJ2-7; 9 positions match TRBD1. CDR3 size: 15 residues. Germline CDR1 reads SGHVS; CDR2 reads FNYEAQ. CDR3 amino acids: CASSPSDRGSYGQYF. The CDR3 DNA reads as TGTGCCAGCAGCCCATCGGACAGGGGCTCCTACGGGCAGTACTTC.

This clonotype occurred a few times. The chain carries TRBV27 and TRBJ2-7; the match to TRBD2 covers 7 bases. The CDR3 is made up of 14 amino acids. The germline CDR1 and CDR2 sequences are MNHEY and SMNVEV (reference sequence). Trimming at V came to 6 bases and at J to 4 bases, leaving 9 bases not matched to a gene. The CDR3 spells CASSLASGIYEQYF. DNA of the CDR3: TGTGCCAGCAGCCTGGCCAGCGGGATATACGAGCAGTACTTC.

The chain has TRBV7-2 and TRBJ2-7; TRBD2 matches 12 bases. V was pared by 5 bases and J by 0 bases, with 5 bases of the junction left unmatched. Germline CDR1 and CDR2: SGHTA and FQGNSA. The CDR3 runs to 16 residues. CDR3 DNA sequence: TGTGCCAGCAGCCTCTTGACTAGCGGGAGCTCCTACGAGCAGTACTTC. It is translated as CASSLLTSGSSYEQYF.

This clonotype has only a few counts. The chain couples TRBV27 to TRBJ2-7; 8 nucleotides match TRBD1. In germline, CDR1 is MNHEY, CDR2 SMNVEV (reference sequence). This CDR3 contains 15 residues. With 0 bases clipped from V and 3 bases from J, the junction kept 4 bases outside the gene matches. CDR3 in DNA: TGTGCCAGCAGTTTATCGCCAGGGGGCCACTACGAGCAGTACTTC. It encodes CASSLSPGGHYEQYF.

This clonotype appeared a few times. The rearrangement links TRBV6-2 or TRBV6-3 to TRBJ2-7; D is perhaps TRBD1 or TRBD2 (5 bases each). The CDR3 length is 14 residues. Trimming left V 7 bases short and J 4 bases short, with 17 bases between. Per the germline V gene, CDR1 is MNHEY and CDR2 is SVGEGT. The CDR3 spells CASIRDAVPYEQYF. The CDR3 DNA reads TGTGCCAGCATTCGGGACGCAGTGCCATACGAGCAGTACTTC.

This clonotype was detected a few times. The CDR3, as DNA: TGTGCCAGCAGCTTGGGGGTAGGGTGGTACAATGAGCAGTTCTTC. It translates to CASSLGVGWYNEQFF. The chain uses TRBV5-6 and TRBJ2-1, with D hard to call. With 0 bases removed from V and 4 bases from J, the gap between germline ends came to 11 bases. CDR1 is SGHDT and CDR2 is YYEEEE in the germline V gene. The CDR3 has 15 amino acids. Together with reference TRBV5-6 and TRBJ2-1, the CDR3 gives the full variable domain: DAGVTQSPTHLIKTRGQQVTLRCSPKSGHDTVSWYQQALGQGPQFIFQYYEEEERQRGNFPDRFSGHQFPNYSSELNVNALLLGDSALYLCASSLGVGWYNEQFFGPGTRLTVL.

The chain is built from TRBV9 and TRBJ2-7; tentative D call: TRBD2 (6 bases). The CDR3 length is 13 residues. Per germline, CDR1 SGDLS and CDR2 YYNGEE. With 0 bases removed from V and 4 bases from J, the gap between germline ends came to 8 bases. This chain's CDR3 is CASSVAGVYEQYF. The CDR3 nucleotides are TGTGCCAGCAGCGTAGCGGGGGTTTACGAGCAGTACTTC.

This clonotype has a handful of counts. CDR3 in DNA: TGTGCCAGCAGCGTAACCCCCAGAGTGGCGGGCGGGGGAAACACAGATACGCAGTATTTT. Translated, it gives CASSVTPRVAGGGNTDTQYF. The chain has TRBV9 and TRBJ2-3; 7 positions match TRBD2. Germline V CDR1 and CDR2: SGDLS, YYNGEE. This CDR3 has 20 amino acids. Trimming at V came to 1 base and at J to 2 bases, leaving 19 bases not matched to a gene.

The V call is TRBV29-1, the J call TRBJ2-7, with D perhaps matching TRBD1 or TRBD2 (5 bases each). The V end lost 6 bases, the J end lost 1 base, and 22 bases lay between the germline ends. Per germline, CDR1 SQVTM and CDR2 ANQGSEA. This CDR3 region has 16 residues. CDR3 nucleotides: TGCAGCGTCGCCGGGACGGCCGGTACCGGGTCCTACGAGCAGTACTTC. Protein sequence: CSVAGTAGTGSYEQYF.

V gene TRBV7-6 combines with J gene TRBJ2-1; TRBD2 aligns across 9 bases. The CDR3 has 15 amino acids. V shed 5 bases, J shed 6 bases, and the junction held 8 bases outside the gene matches. The germline V gene has CDR1 SGHVS and CDR2 FNYEAQ. CDR3 bases: TGTGCCAGCAGCCGCCTTCCTAGCGGGACCAATGAGCAGTTCTTC. As protein: CASSRLPSGTNEQFF.